This T cell receptor (beta chain) was captured by sequencing in a study of blood T cell repertoires in COVID-19. Study background: Both acute and convalescent COVID-19 samples were obtained from the United States, Italy and Spain.

J gave up 4 bases and V 5 bases, and 13 bases lay outside the gene matches. Germline V gene lookup returns CDR1 SQVTM and CDR2 ANQGSEA. CDR3 length: 17 residues. The data were produced by immunoSEQ multiplex PCR, yet TCRdb's version contains in-frame clones alone and is incomplete. The repertoire holds tens of thousands of clones, with around 84% as singletons. The specimen sequenced was peripheral blood. The chain links TRBV29-1 to TRBJ2-7, with 14 bases matching TRBD2. This sequence originates from a human donor in a cohort sampled during active COVID-19. Here the CDR3 reads CSVFGPGTSGSSYEQYF. In DNA, the CDR3 is TGCAGCGTTTTTGGGCCCGGGACTAGCGGGAGTTCGTACGAGCAGTACTTC.